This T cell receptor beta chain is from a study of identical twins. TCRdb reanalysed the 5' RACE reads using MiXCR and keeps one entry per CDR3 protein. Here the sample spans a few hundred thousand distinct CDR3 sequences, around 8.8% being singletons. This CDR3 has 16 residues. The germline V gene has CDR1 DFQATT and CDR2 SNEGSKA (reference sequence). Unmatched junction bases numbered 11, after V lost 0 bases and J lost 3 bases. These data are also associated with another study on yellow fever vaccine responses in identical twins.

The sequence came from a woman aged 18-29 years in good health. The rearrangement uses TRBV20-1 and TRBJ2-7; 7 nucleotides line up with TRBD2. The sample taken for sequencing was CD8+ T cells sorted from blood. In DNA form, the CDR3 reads TGCAGTGCTAGAGATCTACTACTAGCGAACCACTACGAGCAGTACTTC. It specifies CSARDLLLANHYEQYF.